The rows below give T cell receptor beta chains drawn from one sample of a study of shared clonotypes between healthy human individuals. The repertoire was sequenced with immunoSEQ multiplex PCR; TCRdb's copy has only in-frame clones and lacks some. The repertoire holds more than 900,000 clones, with 75% to 80% as singletons. The sample consisted of memory CD4+ T cells from PBMCs. The source of these receptors is a man younger than 30 in good health. Some clones in this sample may be carry-over from other donors' samples. Each CDR3 is given with its conserved first and last residue. A D gene is named only where the DNA matches it firmly. Clone size is shown for a subset of rows, as once, few, many or a class of expanded clone.

clone size: -; V gene: TRBV9; D gene: TRBD2; J gene: TRBJ2-3; CDR3 DNA: TGTGCCAGCGGAAAAGCGGGGGACGAAGATACGCAGTATTTT; CDR3 protein: CASGKAGDEDTQYF
clone size: few; V gene: TRBV11-2; D gene: -; J gene: TRBJ2-5; CDR3 DNA: TGTGCCAGCAGCTTAGAGTCGGGCAGGGTTGGAGTGGAGACCCAGTACTTC; CDR3 protein: CASSLESGRVGVETQYF
clone size: -; V gene: TRBV6-1; D gene: -; J gene: TRBJ2-7; CDR3 DNA: TGTGCCAGCAGTGTAAGTCAGTACAGGTCCGAGCAGTACTTC; CDR3 protein: CASSVSQYRSEQYF
clone size: -; V gene: TRBV5-1; D gene: -; J gene: TRBJ2-3; CDR3 DNA: TGCGCCAGCAGCGTACAGGACAGAAACACAGATACGCAGTATTTT; CDR3 protein: CASSVQDRNTDTQYF
clone size: -; V gene: TRBV18; D gene: TRBD1; J gene: TRBJ1-2; CDR3 DNA: TGTGCCAGCTCACTTCAGGAGACAGGGAATTTTGAGACCTTC; CDR3 protein: CASSLQETGNFETF
clone size: many; V gene: TRBV7-2; D gene: -; J gene: TRBJ2-3; CDR3 DNA: TGTGCCAGCAGCTTAGCCCCCCGCCTTAATACGCAGTATTTT; CDR3 protein: CASSLAPRLNTQYF
clone size: -; V gene: TRBV5-4; D gene: TRBD1; J gene: TRBJ2-2; CDR3 DNA: TGTGCCAGCAGCTTGTTTGCCAAACAGGGGGCAAGGGAGCTGTTTTTT; CDR3 protein: CASSLFAKQGARELFF
clone size: -; V gene: TRBV27; D gene: TRBD1; J gene: TRBJ1-4; CDR3 DNA: TGTGCCAGCGGGAGGACAGGGCATAATGAAAAACTGTTTTTT; CDR3 protein: CASGRTGHNEKLFF
clone size: -; V gene: TRBV6-1; D gene: -; J gene: TRBJ1-2; CDR3 DNA: TGTGCCAGCATTGGTGGCAGGACCTATGGCTACACCTTC; CDR3 protein: CASIGGRTYGYTF
clone size: -; V gene: TRBV2; D gene: TRBD1; J gene: TRBJ2-2; CDR3 DNA: TGTGCCAGCAGACCAGGGGGCGGAAGGAACACCGGGGAGCTGTTTTTT; CDR3 protein: CASRPGGGRNTGELFF
clone size: many; V gene: TRBV5-1; D gene: -; J gene: TRBJ2-1; CDR3 DNA: TGCGCCAGCAGCTTGTCAGGACGGAGCAATGAGCAGTTCTTC; CDR3 protein: CASSLSGRSNEQFF
clone size: -; V gene: TRBV10-3; D gene: -; J gene: TRBJ2-5; CDR3 DNA: TGTGCCATCAGTGAGTCCGGGGGCGATGAGACCCAGTACTTC; CDR3 protein: CAISESGGDETQYF
clone size: -; V gene: TRBV4-2; D gene: -; J gene: TRBJ1-4; CDR3 DNA: TGTGCCAGCAGCCTGGGGACGGTCGTGGATGAAAAACTGTTTTTT; CDR3 protein: CASSLGTVVDEKLFF
clone size: -; V gene: TRBV11-1; D gene: -; J gene: TRBJ2-5; CDR3 DNA: TGTGCCAGCAGCCCCGGTCGCCCCGGGGCCCAGTACTTC; CDR3 protein: CASSPGRPGAQYF
clone size: -; V gene: TRBV5-4; D gene: -; J gene: TRBJ1-4; CDR3 DNA: TGTGCCAGCAGAGGGGGGCGGAATGAAAAACTGTTTTTT; CDR3 protein: CASRGGRNEKLFF
clone size: -; V gene: TRBV11-2; D gene: TRBD1; J gene: TRBJ1-3; CDR3 DNA: TGTGCCAGCAGCACCCCCAGGGGGCCGCCTGGAAACACCATATATTTT; CDR3 protein: CASSTPRGPPGNTIYF
clone size: -; V gene: TRBV29-1; D gene: -; J gene: TRBJ1-1; CDR3 DNA: TGCAGCGTTGTAAGACAGCCGAACACTGAAGCTTTCTTT; CDR3 protein: CSVVRQPNTEAFF
clone size: -; V gene: TRBV4-2; D gene: -; J gene: TRBJ1-6; CDR3 DNA: TGTGCCAGCAGCCAAGATCGGTGGTTTGATTCACCCCTCCACTTT; CDR3 protein: CASSQDRWFDSPLHF
clone size: -; V gene: TRBV18; D gene: TRBD1; J gene: TRBJ2-7; CDR3 DNA: TGTGCCAGCTCACTAGGACAGGGATCGGTATTCGAGCAGTACTTC; CDR3 protein: CASSLGQGSVFEQYF
clone size: -; V gene: TRBV6-1; D gene: -; J gene: TRBJ1-1; CDR3 DNA: TGTGCCAGCACCTTATCCCCCATGAACACTGAAGCTTTCTTT; CDR3 protein: CASTLSPMNTEAFF
clone size: -; V gene: TRBV28; D gene: TRBD1; J gene: TRBJ1-2; CDR3 DNA: TGTGCCAGCAGTTTAGGTGATGGGACAGGGTCGGTGTATGGCTACACCTTC; CDR3 protein: CASSLGDGTGSVYGYTF
clone size: few; V gene: TRBV28; D gene: -; J gene: TRBJ2-5; CDR3 DNA: TGTGCCAGCAGTTTTGGGGTCTTGGAGACCCAGTACTTC; CDR3 protein: CASSFGVLETQYF
clone size: -; V gene: TRBV12-5; D gene: TRBD1; J gene: TRBJ1-2; CDR3 DNA: TGTGCTAGTGGTTTCGGACAGGGAACTGGCTACACCTTC; CDR3 protein: CASGFGQGTGYTF
clone size: -; V gene: TRBV5-1; D gene: -; J gene: TRBJ2-4; CDR3 DNA: TGCGCCAGCAGCCCCGACTCAGCCAAAAACATTCAGTACTTC; CDR3 protein: CASSPDSAKNIQYF
clone size: -; V gene: TRBV4-1; D gene: -; J gene: TRBJ1-2; CDR3 DNA: TGCGCCAGCAGCCCCGGGGGCGGGAGGAGCTTCTATGGCTACACCTTC; CDR3 protein: CASSPGGGRSFYGYTF
clone size: -; V gene: TRBV7-3; D gene: -; J gene: TRBJ2-1; CDR3 DNA: TGTGCCAGCAGCTTATTACTAGCTTCCTACAATGAGCAGTTCTTC; CDR3 protein: CASSLLLASYNEQFF
clone size: -; V gene: TRBV5-1; D gene: TRBD1; J gene: TRBJ1-2; CDR3 DNA: TGCGCCAGCAGCTTGGAAGGACAGGGCTCGTACACCTTC; CDR3 protein: CASSLEGQGSYTF
clone size: few; V gene: TRBV9; D gene: -; J gene: TRBJ2-3; CDR3 DNA: TGTGCCAGCAGCCGTAACACACAGGGCGTACTAGATACGCAGTATTTT; CDR3 protein: CASSRNTQGVLDTQYF
clone size: -; V gene: TRBV19; D gene: -; J gene: TRBJ1-5; CDR3 DNA: TGTGCCAGTAGTGACGATAGCAATCAGCCCCAGCATTTT; CDR3 protein: CASSDDSNQPQHF
clone size: -; V gene: TRBV7-6; D gene: TRBD2; J gene: TRBJ2-1; CDR3 DNA: TGTGCCAGCAGCCCCTCGGGGGGATACAATGAGCAGTTCTTC; CDR3 protein: CASSPSGGYNEQFF
clone size: -; V gene: TRBV9; D gene: -; J gene: TRBJ2-4; CDR3 DNA: TGTGCCAGCAGCTTCCGGGACGGGGTAGCCAAAAACATTCAGTACTTC; CDR3 protein: CASSFRDGVAKNIQYF
clone size: -; V gene: TRBV7-3; D gene: TRBD2; J gene: TRBJ2-1; CDR3 DNA: TGTGCCAGCAGCTCAAGCCCTAGCGGTGATGAGCAGTTCTTC; CDR3 protein: CASSSSPSGDEQFF
clone size: -; V gene: TRBV7-3; D gene: -; J gene: TRBJ2-5; CDR3 DNA: TGTGCCAGCAGCTTAGGTCTGGCAGGGCAAGAGACCCAGTACTTC; CDR3 protein: CASSLGLAGQETQYF
clone size: -; V gene: TRBV6-5; D gene: -; J gene: TRBJ1-2; CDR3 DNA: TGTGCCAGCAGTTACTTAACAGGGTATGGCTACACCTTC; CDR3 protein: CASSYLTGYGYTF
clone size: -; V gene: TRBV7-3; D gene: -; J gene: TRBJ1-3; CDR3 DNA: TGTGCCAGCAGCACAGGCTCTGGAAACACCATATATTTT; CDR3 protein: CASSTGSGNTIYF
clone size: once; V gene: TRBV6-1; D gene: TRBD1; J gene: TRBJ2-5; CDR3 DNA: TGTGCCAGCAGTGCTATGACAGGGAGTAAGACCCAGTACTTC; CDR3 protein: CASSAMTGSKTQYF
clone size: -; V gene: TRBV7-6; D gene: -; J gene: TRBJ2-3; CDR3 DNA: TGTGCCAGCAGCTCAGGGTCAGGTACGCAGTATTTT; CDR3 protein: CASSSGSGTQYF
clone size: -; V gene: TRBV6-6; D gene: -; J gene: TRBJ2-7; CDR3 DNA: TGTGCCAGCAGTTACTCGGGGGCTCCCAACTACGAGCAGTACTTC; CDR3 protein: CASSYSGAPNYEQYF
clone size: -; V gene: TRBV18; D gene: TRBD1; J gene: TRBJ1-2; CDR3 DNA: TGTGCCAGCTCACCACTTTCGACAGGGTCTTATGGCTACACCTTC; CDR3 protein: CASSPLSTGSYGYTF
clone size: -; V gene: TRBV7-2; D gene: TRBD1; J gene: TRBJ2-5; CDR3 DNA: TGTGCCAGCAGCTTAGCCTGGGACAGGGAAGGGACCCAGTACTTC; CDR3 protein: CASSLAWDREGTQYF
clone size: -; V gene: TRBV18; D gene: -; J gene: TRBJ1-1; CDR3 DNA: TGTGCCAGCTCACCAAACGACGGTTGGGGAGCTTTCTTT; CDR3 protein: CASSPNDGWGAFF
clone size: few; V gene: TRBV11-2; D gene: -; J gene: TRBJ1-2; CDR3 DNA: TGTGCCAGCAGCCTCCCCGGGACGGGGAGCTACACCTTC; CDR3 protein: CASSLPGTGSYTF
clone size: -; V gene: TRBV5-6; D gene: -; J gene: TRBJ2-5; CDR3 DNA: TGTGCCAGCAGCTCCAACCGGAGGGGGGAGACCCAGTACTTC; CDR3 protein: CASSSNRRGETQYF
clone size: -; V gene: TRBV27; D gene: -; J gene: TRBJ2-7; CDR3 DNA: TGTGCCAGCAGTTTATCGATAACAGGGAGCCACGAGCAGTACTTC; CDR3 protein: CASSLSITGSHEQYF
clone size: once; V gene: TRBV11-2; D gene: -; J gene: TRBJ1-3; CDR3 DNA: TGTGCCAGCAGCTCTTTAAGCCCGGGGCCTGGAAACACCATATATTTT; CDR3 protein: CASSSLSPGPGNTIYF
clone size: -; V gene: TRBV11-1; D gene: -; J gene: TRBJ1-1; CDR3 DNA: TGTGCCAGCAGCAGGGAAATGAACACTGAAGCTTTCTTT; CDR3 protein: CASSREMNTEAFF
clone size: -; V gene: TRBV27; D gene: -; J gene: TRBJ2-7; CDR3 DNA: TGTGCCAGCAGTTTTACCTCCTCCTACGAGCAGTACTTC; CDR3 protein: CASSFTSSYEQYF